This T cell receptor (beta chain) originates from a study of blood T cell repertoires in COVID-19. The protocol was immunoSEQ multiplex PCR, while the TCRdb copy is restricted to in-frame clones and leaves out a portion. The sample yields approximately 300,000 clones, around nine tenths seen once. Sequenced sample: PBMCs or T cells enriched from blood (not recorded which). The TCR sequence derives from a woman aged 18-29 years who had recovered from COVID-19.

CDR3 DNA: TGTGCCAGCAGCCCGGGACTAGCGGGGAATGAGCAGTTCTTC. It encodes CASSPGLAGNEQFF. V and J are TRBV14 and TRBJ2-1; 13 nucleotides match TRBD2. Looked up from germline, CDR1 is SGHDN and CDR2 is FVKESK. The CDR3 is 14 residues long. The V gene end was trimmed by 4 bases and the J gene end by 7 bases; junction bases not matched to a gene: 1.